A single T cell receptor (beta chain) is shown here with its context. PCR used 60 Vbeta primers and 13 Jbeta primers. The assay was immunoSEQ multiplex PCR, and TCRdb's table has in-frame clones only and misses some. This sample yields approximately 100,000 clones, of which more than 60% are seen a single time; roughly a sixth belongs to the top ten. The data derive from a study of cytomegalovirus exposure and HLA in healthy donors. The CDR3 consists of 15 residues. Germline CDR1 reads SNHLY; CDR2 reads FYNNEI. Between the trimmed V and J ends, which lost 5 bases and 2 bases, there was a span of 15 bases.

This chain joins TRBV2 and TRBJ2-5; no firm D call. The clonotype originates from a man in his 60s in good health and CMV-seropositive. The sequencing sample was made of PBMCs. CDR3 loop: CASSRLQPSQETQYF. The CDR3 DNA follows: TGTGCCAGCAGTAGACTCCAACCGTCACAAGAGACCCAGTACTTC.